This is a list of T cell receptor beta chains from one sample in a study of PD-1 blockade in classical Hodgkin lymphoma. Some clones are missing from TCRdb's copy, which holds only in-frame ones; the method was immunoSEQ multiplex PCR. This sample has some 15,000 clones, with 85% to 90% found just once. Source: CD4+ T cells from blood, taken before the fourth cycle of nivolumab. The origin of the receptors is a human donor with classical Hodgkin lymphoma. Each CDR3 is given with its conserved first and last residue. The order of the fields is clone size, D gene, J gene, V gene, CDR3 DNA, CDR3 protein. The D gene is left open where the match is weak. Expanded clones are given a class, and other clones once, few, many or no size at all.

.,.,TRBJ2-2,TRBV5-1,TGCGCCAGCAGCTCGGCTCCAGGGGGGACCGGGGAGCTGTTTTTT,CASSSAPGGTGELFF
.,.,TRBJ1-4,TRBV15,TGTGCCACCAGCAGAGGTTCCAGGGAGGGTGAAAAACTGTTTTTT,CATSRGSREGEKLFF
.,.,TRBJ1-6,TRBV5-5,TGTGCCAGCAGCTTGGGGGCAGGGAAATATTCACCCCTCCACTTT,CASSLGAGKYSPLHF
.,.,TRBJ2-5,TRBV5-1,TGCGCCAGCAGCTTGGGTGGACAAGAGACCCAGTACTTC,CASSLGGQETQYF
.,TRBD1,TRBJ2-7,TRBV5-1,TGCGCCAGCAGCCTTACAGGGGGCGTCTCCGGGGAGTACTTC,CASSLTGGVSGEYF
.,.,TRBJ2-6,TRBV27,TGTGCCAGCCGAAATGACCGCTCTGGGGCCAACGTCCTGACTTTC,CASRNDRSGANVLTF
.,TRBD1,TRBJ2-7,TRBV5-1,TGCGCCAGCAGCCCTAGGACAGGGGGCTCCTACGAGCAGTACTTC,CASSPRTGGSYEQYF
few,.,TRBJ1-3,TRBV21-1,TGTGCCAGCATCCGGGACAGTCTATATTTT,CASIRDSLYF
.,TRBD2,TRBJ2-5,TRBV2,TGTGCCAGGGGACCTAGCGGGGGCCGGGGGACCCAGTACTTC,CARGPSGGRGTQYF
once,.,TRBJ2-1,TRBV19,TGTGCCAGTAGTATAGATCTATCCAGTACCGGCAATGAGCAGTTCTTC,CASSIDLSSTGNEQFF
.,TRBD2,TRBJ2-3,TRBV30,TGTGCCTGGAGTCGCGCGGGGGGGCACTTGACAGATACGCAGTATTTT,CAWSRAGGHLTDTQYF
.,.,TRBJ2-7,TRBV7-9,TGTGCCAGCAGCTTTGTTCCTGGCTACGAGCAGTACTTC,CASSFVPGYEQYF
.,.,TRBJ1-4,TRBV5-1,TGCGCCAGCAGCTCAACACAGGGAGGTGCTGAAAAACTGTTTTTT,CASSSTQGGAEKLFF
.,.,TRBJ2-3,TRBV5-1,TGCGCCAGCAGCTTGAGAAGGCTAGATACGCAGTATTTT,CASSLRRLDTQYF
.,TRBD2,TRBJ2-5,TRBV9,TGTGCCAGCAGCGTGTTTGCGGGAGGGGAGACCCAGTACTTC,CASSVFAGGETQYF
.,TRBD2,TRBJ2-3,TRBV2,TGTGCCAGCAGTGAAACGGGGCGGGAGGGCCCCTCAGATACGCAGTATTTT,CASSETGREGPSDTQYF
few,.,TRBJ2-2,TRBV19,TGTGCCAGCGGAATAGCGGTAGGATCCGGGGAGCTGTTTTTT,CASGIAVGSGELFF
.,.,TRBJ2-5,TRBV13,TGTGCCAGCAGCTTCGGTCAGGTAGTAGCTACCCAGTACTTC,CASSFGQVVATQYF
.,.,TRBJ2-3,TRBV5-1,TGCGCCAGCTCTCGGATGGGCGGGGACACAGATACGCAGTATTTT,CASSRMGGDTDTQYF
.,TRBD1,TRBJ2-3,TRBV4-1,TGCGCCAGCAGCCCTGGGGACAGGTACACAGATACGCAGTATTTT,CASSPGDRYTDTQYF
.,TRBD2,TRBJ2-7,TRBV7-2,TGTGCCAGCAGCCCAGGGCGGGGGGTCGAGCAGTACTTC,CASSPGRGVEQYF
few,TRBD1,TRBJ2-7,TRBV5-1,TGCGCCAGCAGCTTGGGGGGACAGGTTTACGAGCAGTACTTC,CASSLGGQVYEQYF
.,.,TRBJ1-3,TRBV2,TGTGCCAGCAGTGAAAACAGTTTTGGAAACACCATATATTTT,CASSENSFGNTIYF
few,.,TRBJ2-5,TRBV27,TGTGCCAGCAGGCGAGGGGGTTCGGGTGAGACCCAGTACTTC,CASRRGGSGETQYF
few,TRBD2,TRBJ2-5,TRBV7-2,TGTGCCAGCAGCGACGAAACCGGGACTAGCGTTGAAGAGACCCAGTACTTC,CASSDETGTSVEETQYF
.,TRBD2,TRBJ2-1,TRBV7-3,TGTGCCAGCAGTGCAAGCGGGGGCCGTTACAATGAGCAGTTCTTC,CASSASGGRYNEQFF
.,.,TRBJ2-5,TRBV6-5,TGTGCCAGCAGTTCTTACTCCAGGGGGGTCGGGGAGACCCAGTACTTC,CASSSYSRGVGETQYF
.,.,TRBJ1-1,TRBV5-1,TGCGCCAGCAGCGGACTTGGGACGGATATGAACACTGAAGCTTTCTTT,CASSGLGTDMNTEAFF
.,.,TRBJ2-1,TRBV7-2,TGTGCCAGCAGCCCAGAGGTGGCCTCCAATGAGCAGTTCTTC,CASSPEVASNEQFF
.,.,TRBJ2-2,TRBV23-1,TGCGCCCCAGGGGGGGGCCGTTCCGGGGAGCTGTTTTTT,CAPGGGRSGELFF
.,.,TRBJ2-2,TRBV7-2,TGTGCCAGCAGCTTAAGGATGGGGTTGAGAACCGGGGAGCTGTTTTTT,CASSLRMGLRTGELFF
.,.,TRBJ2-1,TRBV21-1,TGTGCCAACCTAGTCCGGGACTGGAGCAATGAGCAGTTCTTC,CANLVRDWSNEQFF
.,.,TRBJ2-1,TRBV5-1,TGCGCCAGCAGCTTTTCCCCGTACTCCTACAATGAGCAGTTCTTC,CASSFSPYSYNEQFF
once,.,TRBJ2-1,TRBV18,TGTGCCAGCTCACCCAGAGGGATACAGGGGGCAACTAGCGGGATGATTTACAATGAGCAGTTCTTC,CASSPRGIQGATSGMIYNEQFF
.,.,TRBJ2-1,TRBV9,TGTGCCAGCACGGGGGACCAACTCAGCTCCTACAATGAGCAGTTCTTC,CASTGDQLSSYNEQFF
.,.,TRBJ2-3,TRBV19,TGTGCCAGTGCGAGTCTTACTAGCACAGATACGCAGTATTTT,CASASLTSTDTQYF
.,.,TRBJ2-1,TRBV5-1,TGCGCCAGCAGCTCTCAAGGGGGCAATGAGCAGTTCTTC,CASSSQGGNEQFF
.,TRBD1,TRBJ1-2,TRBV4-1,TGCGCCAGCAGCCAAGCCTGGGTAGGGGGCGTCTATGGCTACACCTTC,CASSQAWVGGVYGYTF
.,.,TRBJ2-1,TRBV30,TGTGCCTGGAGCGGAAGTTCGGATGAGCAGTTCTTC,CAWSGSSDEQFF
.,TRBD2,TRBJ2-5,TRBV23-1,TGCGCCAGCAGTCAATCGGGAGGGGCTGCGGGGGTTAACAAAGAGACCCAGTACTTC,CASSQSGGAAGVNKETQYF
.,TRBD1,TRBJ1-2,TRBV19,TGTGCCAGTAGTCCGGACAGGGTGTCTGGCTACACCTTC,CASSPDRVSGYTF
few,.,TRBJ2-7,TRBV5-1,TGCGCCAGCACCTTTCTCCGGGGCGGCGACGAGCAGTACTTC,CASTFLRGGDEQYF
.,TRBD1,TRBJ1-1,TRBV5-4,TGTGCCAGCAGCCGCGGGGACAGGACTAACACTGAAGCTTTCTTT,CASSRGDRTNTEAFF
.,.,TRBJ2-1,TRBV6-6,TGTGCCAGCAGCCCAAGCTCCTACAATGAGCAGTTCTTC,CASSPSSYNEQFF
.,TRBD2,TRBJ2-5,TRBV4-2,TGTGCCAGCAGCCAAGGGACTAGCGGGGGTGAGACCCAGTACTTC,CASSQGTSGGETQYF
.,.,TRBJ2-5,TRBV19,TGTGCCAGTAGTATCCTAGCGCAAGAGACCCAGTACTTC,CASSILAQETQYF
.,TRBD1,TRBJ1-2,TRBV5-1,TGCGCCAGCAGCTTGCGGGCAGGGGGTCGGGGCTACACCTTC,CASSLRAGGRGYTF